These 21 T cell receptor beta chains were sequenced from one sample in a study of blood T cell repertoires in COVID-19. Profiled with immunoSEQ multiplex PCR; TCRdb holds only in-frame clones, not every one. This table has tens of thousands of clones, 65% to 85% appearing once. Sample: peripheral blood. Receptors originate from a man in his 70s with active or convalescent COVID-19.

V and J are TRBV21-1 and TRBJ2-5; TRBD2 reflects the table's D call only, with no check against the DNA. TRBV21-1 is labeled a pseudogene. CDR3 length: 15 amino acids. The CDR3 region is CASSNAGPYQETQYF. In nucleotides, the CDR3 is TGTGCCAGCAGCAATGCGGGACCGTACCAAGAGACCCAGTACTTC.

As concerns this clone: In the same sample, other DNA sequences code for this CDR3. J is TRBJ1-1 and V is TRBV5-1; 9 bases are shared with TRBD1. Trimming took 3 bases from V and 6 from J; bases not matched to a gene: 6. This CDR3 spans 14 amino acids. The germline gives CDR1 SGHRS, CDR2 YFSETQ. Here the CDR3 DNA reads TGCGCCAGCAGCTCGGGACAGGGCCGGGCTGAAGCTTTCTTT. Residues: CASSSGQGRAEAFF.

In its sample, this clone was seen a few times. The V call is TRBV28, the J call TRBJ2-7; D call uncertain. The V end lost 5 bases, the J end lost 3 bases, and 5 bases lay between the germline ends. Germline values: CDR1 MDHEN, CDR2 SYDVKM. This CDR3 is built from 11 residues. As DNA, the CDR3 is TGTGCCAGCAGTGTCAACTACGAGCAGTACTTC. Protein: CASSVNYEQYF.

The CDR3, as DNA: TGTGCCAGCAGCGTTTTAGCGGGGGGGTACGCCGGGGAGCTGTTTTTT. It yields the protein CASSVLAGGYAGELFF. The rearrangement uses TRBV9 and TRBJ2-2, with 11 positions matching TRBD2. CDR3 length: 16 amino acids. V dropped 2 bases and J dropped 6; count of bases not matched to a gene: 6. The germline gives CDR1 SGDLS, CDR2 YYNGEE.

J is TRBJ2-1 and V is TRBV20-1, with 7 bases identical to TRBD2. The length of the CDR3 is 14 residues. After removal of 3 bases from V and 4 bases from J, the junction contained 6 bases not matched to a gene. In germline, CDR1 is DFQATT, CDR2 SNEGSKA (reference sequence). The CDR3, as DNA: TGCAGTGCTAGTTGGGGGGGAAAGTACAATGAGCAGTTCTTC. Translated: CSASWGGKYNEQFF.

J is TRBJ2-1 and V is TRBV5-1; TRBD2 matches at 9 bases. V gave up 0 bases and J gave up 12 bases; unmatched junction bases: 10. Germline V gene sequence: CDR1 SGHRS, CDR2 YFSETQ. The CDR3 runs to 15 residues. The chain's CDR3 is CASSLDLAGWLGQFF. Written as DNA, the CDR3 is TGCGCCAGCAGCTTGGATCTAGCGGGGTGGCTGGGGCAGTTCTTC.

The CDR3 here is CASSWGQGYEQYF. The CDR3 DNA is TGCGCCAGCAGCTGGGGACAGGGCTACGAGCAGTACTTC. This sequence joins TRBV5-1 and TRBJ2-7, with 9 bases aligning to TRBD1. In germline, CDR1 is SGHRS, CDR2 YFSETQ. Trimming took 3 bases from V and 3 from J; bases not matched to a gene: 1. CDR3 length: 13 amino acids.

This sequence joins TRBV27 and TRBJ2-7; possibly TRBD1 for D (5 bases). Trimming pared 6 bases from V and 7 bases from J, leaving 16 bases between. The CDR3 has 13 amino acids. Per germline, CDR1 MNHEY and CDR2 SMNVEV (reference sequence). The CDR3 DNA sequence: TGTGCCAGCAGACCCGATTCAGGGAAGGAGCAGTACTTC. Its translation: CASRPDSGKEQYF.

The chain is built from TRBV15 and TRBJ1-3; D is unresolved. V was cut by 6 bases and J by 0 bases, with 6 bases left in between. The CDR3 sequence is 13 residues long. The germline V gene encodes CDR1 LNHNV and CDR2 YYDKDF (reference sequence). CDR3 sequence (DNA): TGTGCCACCAGGCCAGTCTCTGGAAACACCATATATTTT. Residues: CATRPVSGNTIYF.

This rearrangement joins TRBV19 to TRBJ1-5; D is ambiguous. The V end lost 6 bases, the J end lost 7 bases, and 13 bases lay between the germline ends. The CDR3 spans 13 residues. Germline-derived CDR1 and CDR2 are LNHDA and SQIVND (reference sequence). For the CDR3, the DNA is TGTGCCAGTAGAGGCGGTTACGGACAGCCCCAGCATTTT. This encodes CASRGGYGQPQHF.

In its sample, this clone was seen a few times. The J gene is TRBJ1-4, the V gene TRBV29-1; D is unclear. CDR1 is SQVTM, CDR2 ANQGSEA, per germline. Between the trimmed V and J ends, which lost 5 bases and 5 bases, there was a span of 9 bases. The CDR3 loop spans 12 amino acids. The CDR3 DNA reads TGCAGCGTTCGCACGGTCAATGAAAAACTGTTTTTT. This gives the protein CSVRTVNEKLFF.

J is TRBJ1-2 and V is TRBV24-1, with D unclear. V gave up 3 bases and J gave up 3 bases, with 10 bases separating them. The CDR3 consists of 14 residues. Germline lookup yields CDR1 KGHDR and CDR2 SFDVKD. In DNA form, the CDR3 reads TGTGCCACCAGTGATGGACTTATGGACTATGGCTACACCTTC. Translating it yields CATSDGLMDYGYTF.

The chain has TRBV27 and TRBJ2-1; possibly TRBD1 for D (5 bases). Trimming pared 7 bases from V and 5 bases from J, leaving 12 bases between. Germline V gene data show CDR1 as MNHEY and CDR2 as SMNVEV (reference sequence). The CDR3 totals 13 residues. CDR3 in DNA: TGTGCCAGCAAGAACGCAGGGAACAATGAGCAGTTCTTC. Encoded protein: CASKNAGNNEQFF.

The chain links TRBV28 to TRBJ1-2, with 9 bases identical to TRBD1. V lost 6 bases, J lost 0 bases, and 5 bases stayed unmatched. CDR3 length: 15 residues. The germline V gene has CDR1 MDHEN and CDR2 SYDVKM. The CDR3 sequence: CASRTRDRANYGYTF. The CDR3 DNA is TGTGCCAGCAGGACTCGGGACAGGGCTAACTATGGCTACACCTTC.

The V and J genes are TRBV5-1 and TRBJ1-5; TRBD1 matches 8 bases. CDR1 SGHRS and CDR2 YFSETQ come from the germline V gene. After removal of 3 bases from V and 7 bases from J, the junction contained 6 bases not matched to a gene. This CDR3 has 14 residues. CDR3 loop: CASSSGQGGQPQHF. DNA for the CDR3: TGCGCCAGCAGCTCCGGACAGGGCGGGCAGCCCCAGCATTTT. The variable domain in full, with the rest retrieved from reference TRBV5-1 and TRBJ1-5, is KAGVTQTPRYLIKTRGQQVTLSCSPISGHRSVSWYQQTPGQGLQFLFEYFSETQRNKGNFPGRFSGRQFSNSRSEMNVSTLELGDSALYLCASSSGQGGQPQHFGDGTRLSIL.

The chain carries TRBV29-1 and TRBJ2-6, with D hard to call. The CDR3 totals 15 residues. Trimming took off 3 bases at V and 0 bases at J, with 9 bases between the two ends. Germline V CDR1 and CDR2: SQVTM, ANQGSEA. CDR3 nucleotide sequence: TGCAGCGTTGACGTTCTAGTCTCTGGGGCCAACGTCCTGACTTTC. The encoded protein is CSVDVLVSGANVLTF.

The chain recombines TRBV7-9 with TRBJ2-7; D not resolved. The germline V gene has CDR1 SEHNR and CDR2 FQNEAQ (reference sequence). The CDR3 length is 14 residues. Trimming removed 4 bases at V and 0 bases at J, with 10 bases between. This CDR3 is CASSSPRSSYEQYF. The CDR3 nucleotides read TGTGCCAGCAGCTCCCCGAGGAGCTCCTACGAGCAGTACTTC.

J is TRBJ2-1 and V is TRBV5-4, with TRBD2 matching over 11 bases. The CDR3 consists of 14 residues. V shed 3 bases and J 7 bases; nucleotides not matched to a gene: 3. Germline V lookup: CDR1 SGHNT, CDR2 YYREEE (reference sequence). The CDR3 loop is CASSSGTSGNEQFF. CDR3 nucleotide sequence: TGTGCCAGCAGCTCCGGGACTAGCGGAAATGAGCAGTTCTTC.

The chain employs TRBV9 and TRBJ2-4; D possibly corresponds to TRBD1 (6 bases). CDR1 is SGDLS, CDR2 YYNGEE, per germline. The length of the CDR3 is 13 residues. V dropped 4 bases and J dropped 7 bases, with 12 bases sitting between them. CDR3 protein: CASSTSQGNIQYF. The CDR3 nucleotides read TGTGCCAGCAGCACCTCCCAGGGGAACATTCAGTACTTC.

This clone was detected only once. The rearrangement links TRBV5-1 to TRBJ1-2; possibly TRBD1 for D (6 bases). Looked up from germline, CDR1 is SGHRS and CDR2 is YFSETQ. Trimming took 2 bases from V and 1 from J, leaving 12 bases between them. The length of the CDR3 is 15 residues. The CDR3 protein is CASSLTGMVNYGYTF. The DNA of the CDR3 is TGCGCCAGCAGCTTAACAGGGATGGTTAACTATGGCTACACCTTC.

The CDR3 protein is CASSLGGTGAGNTIYF. In DNA form, the CDR3 reads TGTGCCAGCAGCTTAGGGGGGACAGGGGCTGGAAACACCATATATTTT. The chain uses TRBV7-2 and TRBJ1-3, with TRBD1 matching 10 bases. Germline V gene data show CDR1 as SGHTA and CDR2 as FQGNSA. The CDR3 contains 16 residues. V gave up 1 base and J gave up 2 bases; unmatched junction bases: 2.